What follows are 18 T cell receptor beta chains derived from one specimen sequenced in a study of blood T cell repertoires in COVID-19. Sequenced by immunoSEQ multiplex PCR; TCRdb stores in-frame clones only, minus some. The profile shows over 150,000 clones, roughly nine tenths of them singletons. Sequencing was done on a sample of peripheral blood. The receptors shown here come from a man aged 70-80 years with active or convalescent COVID-19.

This chain links TRBV9 with TRBJ2-7; maybe TRBD2 (6 bases). CDR1 SGDLS and CDR2 YYNGEE come from the germline V gene. Trimming took off 7 bases at V and 6 bases at J, with 11 bases between the two ends. This CDR3 has 11 amino acids. CDR3 nucleotide sequence: TGTGCCAGCGGGACTCCTGCCGAGCAGTACTTC. Translated: CASGTPAEQYF.

The V call is TRBV9, the J call TRBJ2-7; 12 nucleotides agree with TRBD2. Germline-derived CDR1 and CDR2 are SGDLS and YYNGEE. V lost 0 bases to trimming and J lost 2 bases; unmatched junction nucleotides: 9. The length of the CDR3 is 18 residues. Written as DNA, the CDR3 is TGTGCCAGCAGCGTAGGTGGACTAGCGGGATCTGGGGCCTACGAGCAGTACTTC. It specifies CASSVGGLAGSGAYEQYF.

This rearrangement joins TRBV5-4 to TRBJ2-5, with 11 bases aligning to TRBD2. CDR3 size: 14 residues. V lost 2 bases to trimming and J lost 3 bases; unmatched junction nucleotides: 0. Germline CDR1 is SGHNT and CDR2 is YYREEE (reference sequence). The DNA of the CDR3 is TGTGCCAGCAGCTTTAGCGGGGGGGAAGAGACCCAGTACTTC. Residues: CASSFSGGEETQYF.

This clone was seen a few times. V gene TRBV7-8 combines with J gene TRBJ1-5; TRBD1 aligns across 9 bases. Germline CDR1 is SGHVS and CDR2 is FQNEAQ. This CDR3 spans 14 amino acids. Unmatched junction bases numbered 3, after V lost 4 bases and J lost 5 bases. This chain's CDR3 is CASSSRQGDQPQHF. The CDR3 coding sequence is TGTGCCAGCAGCTCAAGACAGGGGGATCAGCCCCAGCATTTT.

CDR3 coding DNA: TGTGCCAGCAGCCCCGAGGGAATCTATAGCAATCAGCCCCAGCATTTT. Encoded protein: CASSPEGIYSNQPQHF. The chain uses TRBV5-8 and TRBJ1-5; D is undetermined. The ends were cut back, 4 bases at V and 0 bases at J, with 14 bases in the middle. The CDR3 totals 16 residues. Germline V gene data show CDR1 as SGHTS and CDR2 as YDEGEE.

V and J are TRBV28 and TRBJ2-1; possible D gene TRBD2, 6 bases. CDR1 is MDHEN and CDR2 is SYDVKM in the germline V gene. V was pared by 1 base and J by 4 bases, with 14 bases between. The CDR3 contains 16 residues. CDR3 bases: TGTGCCAGCAGTTTATTTGGCGGGATTAGTTACAATGAGCAGTTCTTC. This sequence encodes CASSLFGGISYNEQFF.

The rearrangement links TRBV18 to TRBJ2-1; TRBD2 is a possible D gene (6 bases). Per the germline V gene, CDR1 is KGHSH and CDR2 is LQKENI. Trimming cost V 3 bases and J 9 bases, with 12 bases left between them. This CDR3 comprises 13 residues. CDR3 protein: CASSPPARGEQFF. The DNA for the CDR3 is TGTGCCAGCTCACCTCCGGCGCGGGGTGAGCAGTTCTTC.

The rearrangement joins TRBV6-5 to TRBJ2-3; D is possibly TRBD2 (5 bases). Germline V gene data show CDR1 as MNHEY and CDR2 as SVGAGI. Between the trimmed V and J ends, which lost 6 bases and 4 bases, there was a span of 5 bases. The CDR3 covers 11 residues. The DNA for the CDR3 is TGTGCCAGCAGGAGGGCAGATACGCAGTATTTT. Protein sequence: CASRRADTQYF.

About this clone: Distinct nucleotide sequences in the sample also encode this CDR3. The rearrangement joins TRBV5-1 to TRBJ2-2; a possible D gene is TRBD2 (6 bases). The germline V gene encodes CDR1 SGHRS and CDR2 YFSETQ. V dropped 3 bases and J dropped 0 bases, with 9 bases sitting between them. The CDR3 length is 15 residues. CDR3: CASSSGTPNTGELFF. In DNA form, the CDR3 reads TGCGCCAGCAGCTCCGGGACTCCGAACACCGGGGAGCTGTTTTTT.

The chain couples TRBV28 to TRBJ1-2, with 12 positions matching TRBD1. The CDR3 has 16 residues. Germline V gene data show CDR1 as MDHEN and CDR2 as SYDVKM. V was clipped by 5 bases and J by 5 bases; unmatched bases: 9. CDR3 protein: CASSPAGTGGLYGYTF. CDR3 in DNA: TGTGCCAGCAGTCCCGCGGGGACAGGGGGCCTTTATGGCTACACCTTC.

The rearrangement joins TRBV7-2 to TRBJ2-7, with 8 bases identical to TRBD1. The trim removed 0 bases at V and 1 base at J, leaving 5 bases unmatched. The CDR3 is made up of 16 amino acids. Germline CDR1 SGHTA, CDR2 FQGNSA. CDR3 region: CASSLAVGQGSYEQYF. CDR3 nucleotide sequence: TGTGCCAGCAGCTTAGCAGTCGGACAGGGATCCTACGAGCAGTACTTC. Together with reference TRBV7-2 and TRBJ2-7, the CDR3 gives the full variable domain: GAGVSQSPSNKVTEKGKDVELRCDPISGHTALYWYRQSLGQGLEFLIYFQGNSAPDKSGLPSDRFSAERTGGSVSTLTIQRTQQEDSAVYLCASSLAVGQGSYEQYFGPGTRLTVT.

The chain links TRBV6-1 to TRBJ2-2; D is perhaps TRBD2 (5 bases). Trimming pared 0 bases from V and 5 bases from J, leaving 7 bases between. This CDR3 is built from 14 residues. The germline V gene has CDR1 MNHNS and CDR2 SASEGT. CDR3 loop: CASSEARGTGELFF. The CDR3 DNA is TGTGCCAGCAGTGAAGCCCGGGGAACCGGGGAGCTGTTTTTT.

V is TRBV19 and J is TRBJ2-7; weak D call: TRBD2 (6 bases). The CDR3 totals 14 residues. In germline, CDR1 is LNHDA, CDR2 SQIVND (reference sequence). V lost 10 bases and J lost 4, with 20 bases in between. CDR3 loop: CATSEKSPTYEQYF. In nucleotides, the CDR3 is TGTGCCACTAGCGAGAAGTCCCCAACTTACGAGCAGTACTTC.

V usage is TRBV29-1 and J usage is TRBJ2-1; 9 nucleotides line up with TRBD2. This CDR3 is 14 amino acids long. V gave up 4 bases and J gave up 4 bases; unmatched junction bases: 5. Germline V gene lookup returns CDR1 SQVTM and CDR2 ANQGSEA. The CDR3 region has the DNA TGCAGCGTTGGGCTAGCGGGATTATACAATGAGCAGTTCTTC. Translating it yields CSVGLAGLYNEQFF.

The rearrangement uses TRBV2 and TRBJ1-6; 9 nucleotides align to TRBD1. The CDR3 consists of 14 residues. The junction had 7 bases not matched to a gene; V was cut back by 8 bases and J by 8 bases. The germline V gene encodes CDR1 SNHLY and CDR2 FYNNEI. The DNA for the CDR3 is TGTGCCAGCCGTCGGGACAGGGATTATTCACCCCTCCACTTT. Its translation is CASRRDRDYSPLHF. Drawing the rest from reference TRBV2 and TRBJ1-6, the complete variable domain is EPEVTQTPSHQVTQMGQEVILRCVPISNHLYFYWYRQILGQKVEFLVSFYNNEISEKSEIFDDQFSVERPDGSNFTLKIRSTKLEDSAMYFCASRRDRDYSPLHFGNGTRLTVT.

The chain recombines TRBV7-3 with TRBJ2-1; D is possibly TRBD1 (5 bases). This CDR3 is 13 amino acids long. V dropped 5 bases and J dropped 12 bases, with 17 bases sitting between them. Germline V gives CDR1 SGHTA, CDR2 FQGTGA. The CDR3, as DNA: TGTGCCAGCAGCGGCGGCTATGGTCAGGGGCAGTTCTTC. This translates into CASSGGYGQGQFF.

The rearrangement joins TRBV5-8 to TRBJ1-5; D ambiguous. The CDR3 extends over 13 amino acids. The germline V gene has CDR1 SGHTS and CDR2 YDEGEE. Between the trimmed V and J ends, which lost 6 bases and 0 bases, there was a span of 7 bases. CDR3 in DNA: TGTGCCAGCATCCAGAATAGCAATCAGCCCCAGCATTTT. It codes for CASIQNSNQPQHF.

The chain has TRBV15 and TRBJ2-3, with TRBD2 matching over 7 bases. This CDR3 region has 14 residues. V lost 2 bases to trimming and J lost 2 bases; unmatched junction nucleotides: 1. Germline loops: CDR1 LNHNV, CDR2 YYDKDF (reference sequence). The CDR3 loop is CATSRSGNTDTQYF. The CDR3 DNA is TGTGCCACCAGCAGAAGCGGGAACACAGATACGCAGTATTTT. Full variable domain (outside the CDR3, taken from reference TRBV15 and TRBJ2-3): DAMVIQNPRYQVTQFGKPVTLSCSQTLNHNVMYWYQQKSSQAPKLLFHYYDKDFNNEADTPDNFQSRRPNTSFCFLDIRSPGLGDTAMYLCATSRSGNTDTQYFGPGTRLTVL.